The clone carrying this T cell receptor (beta chain) has more than one count but fewer than ten. The antigen is undetermined. This sample is part of a study of T cells after yellow fever vaccination. TCRdb re-derived calls from the 5' RACE reads in MiXCR, one entry per CDR3 protein. This sample yields some 560,000 distinct CDR3 sequences, of which 15% to 20% are seen a single time; roughly an eighth belongs to the top ten. Points from the study as a whole: In post-booster samples, most primary-vaccination clones reappeared (approximately 95% CD4, over 70% CD8).

The CDR3 is 15 residues long. The ends were cut back, 5 bases at V and 7 bases at J, with 18 bases in the middle. The receptor was derived from a man aged 25-40 years who received the YFV17D yellow fever vaccine. The chain carries TRBV12-3 or TRBV12-4 and TRBJ2-4, with D possibly matching TRBD1 (6 bases). Sequences were derived from PBMCs, sampled 15 days after the yellow fever booster vaccination. Here the CDR3 DNA reads TGTGCCAGCAGTCCCGGGACATCGGGTGGGAACATTCAGTACTTC. It encodes CASSPGTSGGNIQYF.